The 21 T cell receptor beta chains below all came from one sample that was sequenced in a study of T cells in Graves' hyperthyroidism and ophthalmopathy. There were TCR beta CDR3 regions amplified from RNA transcripts. The TCR CDR3 was amplified in a first-round RT-PCR using the HTBI primer set. TCRdb re-analysed the multiplex PCR reads in MiXCR, keeping a single row per CDR3 protein. The sample has roughly 650,000 distinct CDR3 sequences, approximately 15% seen once; the top ten hold more than 3%. Sequencing was carried out using blood. These receptors originate from a woman in her forties with Graves' ophthalmopathy.

The V and J genes are TRBV7-9 and TRBJ2-1; 14 bases map to TRBD2. V lost 4 bases and J lost 4; bases outside the gene matches: 9. Per the germline V gene, CDR1 is SEHNR and CDR2 is FQNEAQ (reference sequence). There are 18 residues in the CDR3. In nucleotides, the CDR3 is TGTGCCAGCAGCTCGAGACTAGCGGGAGGGGGTCTTTACAATGAGCAGTTCTTC. This encodes CASSSRLAGGGLYNEQFF.

This chain links TRBV15 with TRBJ2-1; 10 nucleotides line up with TRBD2. In germline, CDR1 is LNHNV, CDR2 YYDKDF (reference sequence). V lost 6 bases to trimming and J lost 7 bases; unmatched junction nucleotides: 3. This CDR3 comprises 13 residues. The CDR3 is CATRTSGINEQFF. In DNA, the CDR3 is TGTGCCACCAGAACTAGCGGGATTAATGAGCAGTTCTTC. Using reference TRBV15 and TRBJ2-1 for the parts outside the CDR3, the full variable domain is DAMVIQNPRYQVTQFGKPVTLSCSQTLNHNVMYWYQQKSSQAPKLLFHYYDKDFNNEADTPDNFQSRRPNTSFCFLDIRSPGLGDTAMYLCATRTSGINEQFFGPGTRLTVL.

As for this clonotype: This may stem from a read error, because a much larger clone lies one nucleotide away. The V call is TRBV2, the J call TRBJ1-1, with D unresolved. The CDR3 spans 13 residues. Germline V gene data show CDR1 as SNHLY and CDR2 as FYNNEI. The V and J ends lost 3 bases and 0 bases respectively, with 5 bases between them. CDR3 in DNA: TGTGCCAGCAGTGACAACATGAACACTGAAGCTTTCTTT. Residues: CASSDNMNTEAFF.

A note on this clonotype: A much larger clone lies one base from this, so it may be a read error. The chain combines TRBV12-3 or TRBV12-4 with TRBJ1-2, with D uncertain. The V gene lost 4 bases and the J gene lost 3 bases, with 9 bases spanning the gap. The CDR3 runs to 13 residues. The CDR3 DNA reads TGTGCCAGCAGTTCGCATGGGGACTATGGCTACACCTTC. Residues: CASSSHGDYGYTF.

The chain is built from TRBV20-1 and TRBJ2-7, with TRBD1 matching over 7 bases. J was trimmed by 0 bases and V by 4 bases; bases with no gene match: 6. Looked up from germline, CDR1 is DFQATT and CDR2 is SNEGSKA (reference sequence). CDR3 length: 14 residues. CDR3 sequence: CSAKGTARSYEQYF. CDR3 in DNA: TGCAGTGCTAAAGGGACAGCACGCTCCTACGAGCAGTACTTC.

This clonotype has only a few counts. The rearrangement uses TRBV6-1 and TRBJ2-1, with no clear D. From germline, CDR1 is MNHNS and CDR2 SASEGT. The ends were cut back, 6 bases at V and 4 bases at J, with 10 bases in the middle. CDR3 length: 13 residues. The CDR3 sequence is CASRVSIYNEQFF. DNA of the CDR3: TGTGCCAGCAGGGTTAGCATTTACAATGAGCAGTTCTTC.

This clonotype was counted only a few times. The chain employs TRBV5-1 and TRBJ2-7, with a weak D call TRBD1 (6 bases). CDR3 length equals 15 residues. Trimming took 0 bases from V and 2 from J, leaving 12 bases between them. The germline V gene has CDR1 SGHRS and CDR2 YFSETQ. This CDR3 is CASSLASTGAYEQYF. The CDR3 nucleotides are TGCGCCAGCAGCTTGGCGTCGACAGGAGCCTACGAGCAGTACTTC.

This clonotype was recorded at least ten times. The V call is TRBV2, the J call TRBJ2-3; a weak D match, TRBD2 (5 bases). The CDR3 loop spans 13 amino acids. The germline V and J ends were trimmed by 9 bases and 0 bases, with 10 bases remaining between them. Germline loops: CDR1 SNHLY, CDR2 FYNNEI. CDR3 DNA: TGTGCCAGTGGACTTGGAAGCACAGATACGCAGTATTTT. Protein product: CASGLGSTDTQYF. Complete variable domain (other parts from reference TRBV2 and TRBJ2-3): EPEVTQTPSHQVTQMGQEVILRCVPISNHLYFYWYRQILGQKVEFLVSFYNNEISEKSEIFDDQFSVERPDGSNFTLKIRSTKLEDSAMYFCASGLGSTDTQYFGPGTRLTVL.

Concerning this clonotype itself: This may arise from a read error, as a much more abundant clone is one base away. The chain is built from TRBV2 and TRBJ2-3; 7 positions match TRBD2. From germline, CDR1 is SNHLY and CDR2 FYNNEI. The CDR3 is 15 amino acids. The CDR3 protein is CASSGTSIGSDAQYF. The CDR3, as DNA: TGTGCCAGCAGTGGGACTAGTATCGGTTCAGATGCGCAGTATTTT.

This chain joins TRBV5-1 and TRBJ2-2; 8 bases are a match to TRBD1. This CDR3 has 16 amino acids. Trimming at V came to 0 bases and at J to 1 base, leaving 2 bases not matched to a gene. CDR1 SGHRS and CDR2 YFSETQ come from the germline V gene. CDR3 sequence reads: CASSLDGTGNTGELFF. CDR3 coding DNA: TGCGCCAGCAGCTTGGATGGGACAGGGAACACCGGGGAGCTGTTTTTT.

This clonotype was counted ten times or more. The gene calls are TRBV28 and TRBJ2-2; D unclear. CDR1 is MDHEN, CDR2 SYDVKM, per germline. The CDR3 runs to 17 residues. V was cut by 6 bases and J by 2 bases, with 19 bases left in between. The CDR3 DNA sequence: TGTGCCAGCAGAACTCATACGGCGCTGCGAAACACCGGGGAGCTGTTTTTT. It translates to CASRTHTALRNTGELFF. Filled out from reference TRBV28 and TRBJ2-2, the complete variable domain reads DVKVTQSSRYLVKRTGEKVFLECVQDMDHENMFWYRQDPGLGLRLIYFSYDVKMKEKGDIPEGYSVSREKKERFSLILESASTNQTSMYLCASRTHTALRNTGELFFGEGSRLTVL.

In its sample, this clonotype was seen a few times. The CDR3 is CASSFLADSYNEQFF. CDR3 coding DNA: TGTGCCAGCAGCTTCCTAGCTGATTCCTACAATGAGCAGTTCTTC. V usage is TRBV11-2 and J usage is TRBJ2-1; weak D call: TRBD2 (5 bases). CDR3 length: 15 amino acids. Germline V CDR1 and CDR2: SGHAT, FQNNGV. The germline V and J ends were trimmed by 3 bases and 1 base, with 10 bases remaining between them. Looking up the rest from reference TRBV11-2 and TRBJ2-1 gives the full variable domain: EAGVAQSPRYKIIEKRQSVAFWCNPISGHATLYWYQQILGQGPKLLIQFQNNGVVDDSQLPKDRFSAERLKGVDSTLKIQPAKLEDSAVYLCASSFLADSYNEQFFGPGTRLTVL.

This clonotype has a count of ten or more. This chain links TRBV28 with TRBJ2-1, with TRBD1 matching over 10 bases. The CDR3 covers 15 residues. Trimming took 3 bases from V and 7 from J; bases not matched to a gene: 6. CDR1 and CDR2 (germline): MDHEN, SYDVKM. CDR3 bases: TGTGCCAGCAGTTTTCGGGGACAGGGGAGGAATGAGCAGTTCTTC. As protein: CASSFRGQGRNEQFF. Variable domain in full (rest from reference TRBV28 and TRBJ2-1): DVKVTQSSRYLVKRTGEKVFLECVQDMDHENMFWYRQDPGLGLRLIYFSYDVKMKEKGDIPEGYSVSREKKERFSLILESASTNQTSMYLCASSFRGQGRNEQFFGPGTRLTVL.

A few counts support this clonotype. The chain joins TRBV7-9 to TRBJ2-5; D may be TRBD1 or TRBD2 (5 bases each). The CDR3 loop spans 15 amino acids. Germline V gene lookup returns CDR1 SEHNR and CDR2 FQNEAQ (reference sequence). V lost 5 bases to trimming and J lost 5 bases, with 18 bases between them. For the CDR3, the DNA is TGTGCCAGCAGCGCCGGGACCAGGGCTGGCGAGACCCAGTACTTC. As protein: CASSAGTRAGETQYF.

This clonotype was observed many times. The V call is TRBV7-2, the J call TRBJ1-2; no reliable D call. V was pared by 5 bases and J by 4 bases, with 11 bases between. CDR3 length equals 13 residues. Germline-derived CDR1 and CDR2 are SGHTA and FQGNSA. This CDR3 reads CASSPRAAYGYTF. The CDR3 nucleotides are TGTGCCAGCAGCCCCCGCGCTGCCTATGGCTACACCTTC.

Worth noting for this clonotype: Just one base apart from a much larger clone, this may be a read error. V gene TRBV12-3 or TRBV12-4 combines with J gene TRBJ1-4, with D maybe TRBD1 (5 bases). The CDR3 extends over 13 amino acids. The CDR3 spells CASSGGINEKLVF. CDR3 DNA: TGTGCCAGCAGCGGGGGAATTAATGAAAAACTGGTTTTT.

This clonotype appeared many times. V gene TRBV2 combines with J gene TRBJ2-3; 9 positions match TRBD1. Trimming at V came to 10 bases and at J to 5 bases, leaving 7 bases not matched to a gene. CDR1 is SNHLY, CDR2 FYNNEI, per germline. This CDR3 contains 13 residues. For the CDR3, the DNA is TGTGCCACAGACAGGGGGAACGTAGATACGCAGTATTTT. Its translation is CATDRGNVDTQYF.

This clonotype was counted a few times. The chain uses TRBV19 and TRBJ2-1; TRBD2 matches 14 bases. J gave up 3 bases and V 3 bases, and 7 bases lay outside the gene matches. The CDR3 runs 18 residues. CDR1 LNHDA and CDR2 SQIVND come from the germline V gene (reference sequence). CDR3 sequence: CASSIRGLAGALYNEQFF. The CDR3 DNA is TGTGCCAGTAGTATCAGGGGACTAGCGGGAGCCCTCTACAATGAGCAGTTCTTC.

This clonotype was seen repeatedly, ten times or more. The chain recombines TRBV7-9 with TRBJ1-2; D not resolved. Germline values: CDR1 SEHNR, CDR2 FQNEAQ (reference sequence). This CDR3 is 11 amino acids long. The V and J ends lost 5 bases and 8 bases respectively, with 9 bases between them. The CDR3 sequence is CASSLRGGYTF. The DNA of the CDR3 is TGTGCCAGCAGCCTTCGGGGAGGCTACACCTTC.

This clonotype was counted many times. Relative to the germline gene, one junction end is altered; a read error may explain this. The rearrangement links TRBV11-2 to TRBJ1-6; TRBD1 is a possible D gene (5 bases). Germline values: CDR1 SGHAT, CDR2 FQNNGV. This CDR3 has 14 residues. CDR3 sequence (DNA): TGTGCCAACAGCTTAACCAGGGTAAATTCACCCCTCCACTTT. Translating gives CANSLTRVNSPLHF.

This clonotype was detected ten times or more. The CDR3 loop is CASSPGDSTNEKLFF. The CDR3 DNA is TGCGCCAGCAGCCCCGGGGACTCAACTAATGAAAAACTGTTTTTT. The chain carries TRBV5-1 and TRBJ1-4, with a tentative D call TRBD1 (5 bases). Germline V gene data show CDR1 as SGHRS and CDR2 as YFSETQ. The germline V and J ends were trimmed by 4 bases and 0 bases, with 10 bases remaining between them. This CDR3 has 15 residues. The variable domain in full, with the rest retrieved from reference TRBV5-1 and TRBJ1-4, is KAGVTQTPRYLIKTRGQQVTLSCSPISGHRSVSWYQQTPGQGLQFLFEYFSETQRNKGNFPGRFSGRQFSNSRSEMNVSTLELGDSALYLCASSPGDSTNEKLFFGSGTQLSVL.